Presented here are 17 T cell receptor beta chains from one specimen sequenced in a study of cytomegalovirus exposure and HLA in healthy donors. Both 60 Vbeta primers and 13 Jbeta primers went into the PCR. Only in-frame clones appear in the TCRdb table, and some are missing; sequencing was by immunoSEQ multiplex PCR. The sample consists of about 120,000 clones, 50% to 65% of them appearing once. Sequences were obtained from PBMCs. These receptors all come from a woman in her thirties or forties in good health and CMV-seropositive.

The gene calls are TRBV6-6 and TRBJ2-7; 10 nucleotides match TRBD2. Germline V gives CDR1 MNHNY, CDR2 SVGAGI (reference sequence). CDR3 length: 14 residues. V dropped 6 bases and J dropped 5; count of bases not matched to a gene: 7. CDR3 DNA: TGTGCCAGCAGACTGGGGACTAGCGAGAACGAGCAGTACTTC. It codes for CASRLGTSENEQYF.

This clone came up once. V gene TRBV7-9 combines with J gene TRBJ1-5; 7 nucleotides match TRBD1. The CDR3 length is 15 residues. The germline V gene has CDR1 SEHNR and CDR2 FQNEAQ (reference sequence). J was trimmed by 4 bases and V by 3 bases; bases with no gene match: 6. The CDR3 is CASSFTGTANQPQHF. In DNA form, the CDR3 reads TGTGCCAGCAGCTTCACCGGGACAGCGAATCAGCCCCAGCATTTT.

The CDR3 sequence is CASSEWGLLYNEQFF. CDR3 nucleotide sequence: TGTGCCAGCAGTGAATGGGGGCTCCTATACAATGAGCAGTTCTTC. This rearrangement joins TRBV2 to TRBJ2-1, with D maybe TRBD1 (6 bases). The ends were cut back, 2 bases at V and 4 bases at J, with 12 bases in the middle. Germline V lookup: CDR1 SNHLY, CDR2 FYNNEI. The CDR3 covers 15 residues.

The chain uses TRBV10-2 and TRBJ2-5; possibly TRBD2 for D (5 bases). CDR3 size: 12 residues. Germline V lookup: CDR1 WSHSY, CDR2 SAAADI. Trimming shortened V by 7 bases and J by 5 bases, and 11 bases separated the two germline ends. The CDR3 DNA reads TGCGCCAGCACCCCATCGGGGGAGACCCAGTACTTC. Residues: CASTPSGETQYF.

The rearrangement links TRBV5-1 to TRBJ2-5; D remains unclear. The V gene lost 1 base and the J gene lost 3 bases, with 7 bases spanning the gap. Per the germline V gene, CDR1 is SGHRS and CDR2 is YFSETQ. This CDR3 region has 13 residues. As DNA, the CDR3 is TGCGCCAGCAGCTTGAGTGTAGAAGAGACCCAGTACTTC. Translating gives CASSLSVEETQYF.

The V and J genes are TRBV6-6 and TRBJ1-1; D is unresolved. CDR1 is MNHNY, CDR2 SVGAGI, per germline (reference sequence). V gave up 2 bases and J gave up 3 bases, with 7 bases separating them. This CDR3 has 13 amino acids. The CDR3 here is CASSYNRDTEAFF. The CDR3 region has the DNA TGTGCCAGCAGTTACAATCGGGACACTGAAGCTTTCTTT.

The chain couples TRBV7-2 to TRBJ1-1; D unclear. The length of the CDR3 is 14 residues. Germline lookup yields CDR1 SGHTA and CDR2 FQGNSA. V was clipped by 2 bases and J by 0 bases, with 7 bases between them. The CDR3 spells CASSLRGMNTEAFF. The CDR3 nucleotides are TGTGCCAGCAGCTTAAGAGGGATGAACACTGAAGCTTTCTTT. The full variable domain, in which reference TRBV7-2 and TRBJ1-1 provide the parts outside the CDR3, is GAGVSQSPSNKVTEKGKDVELRCDPISGHTALYWYRQSLGQGLEFLIYFQGNSAPDKSGLPSDRFSAERTGGSVSTLTIQRTQQEDSAVYLCASSLRGMNTEAFFGQGTRLTVV.

This clone was recorded a few times. The chain links TRBV6-6 to TRBJ1-3; D is ambiguous. Germline lookup yields CDR1 MNHNY and CDR2 SVGAGI (reference sequence). Trimming took off 6 bases at V and 0 bases at J, with 9 bases between the two ends. The CDR3 runs 14 residues. In nucleotides, the CDR3 is TGTGCCAGCAGCCTCGGTAACTCTGGAAACACCATATATTTT. Translating it yields CASSLGNSGNTIYF.

Only a few counts were recorded for this clone. V is TRBV29-1 and J is TRBJ2-2, with 7 bases fitting TRBD1. The CDR3 runs to 17 residues. Germline CDR1 SQVTM, CDR2 ANQGSEA. With 4 bases clipped from V and 1 base from J, the junction kept 12 bases outside the gene matches. CDR3: CSVAGLRGGVNTGELFF. The CDR3 DNA reads TGCAGCGTTGCCGGGTTAAGAGGGGGCGTGAACACCGGGGAGCTGTTTTTT.

This clone was recorded a few times. V gene TRBV7-9 combines with J gene TRBJ2-1; 15 positions match TRBD2. The V and J ends lost 5 bases and 8 bases, in that order; junction bases with no gene match: 7. Germline V gene data show CDR1 as SEHNR and CDR2 as FQNEAQ (reference sequence). The length of the CDR3 is 16 residues. The DNA for the CDR3 is TGTGCCAGCAGCCGCCGGACTAGCGGGAGGGTCGATGAGCAGTTCTTC. This codes for CASSRRTSGRVDEQFF.

J is TRBJ2-2 and V is TRBV4-3; 11 bases line up with TRBD2. V lost 0 bases to trimming and J lost 3 bases; unmatched junction nucleotides: 6. The CDR3 spans 18 residues. From germline, CDR1 is LGHNA and CDR2 YSLEER. Here the CDR3 reads CASSQENPLAGDTGELFF. The CDR3, as DNA: TGCGCCAGCAGCCAAGAAAACCCACTAGCGGGAGACACCGGGGAGCTGTTTTTT.

The chain couples TRBV2 to TRBJ2-3; tentative D call: TRBD2 (5 bases). The CDR3 is made up of 17 amino acids. V was cut by 5 bases and J by 2 bases, with 20 bases left in between. Germline-derived CDR1 and CDR2 are SNHLY and FYNNEI. In nucleotides, the CDR3 is TGTGCCAGCAGTACCTTGTTGCGAGGGTTAAACACAGATACGCAGTATTTT. Translation: CASSTLLRGLNTDTQYF.

The chain links TRBV5-1 to TRBJ2-5, with 10 bases lining up with TRBD2. The better agreement between TRBJ2-7 and the DNA end casts doubt on the J call. The CDR3 consists of 14 residues. CDR1 is SGHRS and CDR2 is YFSETQ in the germline V gene. The CDR3 nucleotides are TGCGCCAGCAGCTGGACTAGCGGCTCCTACGAGCAGTACTTC. Amino acid sequence: CASSWTSGSYEQYF.

J is TRBJ2-7 and V is TRBV28; the D gene is possibly TRBD2 (5 bases). The germline V gene encodes CDR1 MDHEN and CDR2 SYDVKM. The CDR3 has 15 residues. Trimming stripped 2 bases from V and 0 bases from J, with 11 bases between. The CDR3 loop reads CASSLGFGSSYEQYF. CDR3 nucleotides: TGTGCCAGCAGTTTAGGATTTGGGAGCTCCTACGAGCAGTACTTC.

This chain joins TRBV30 and TRBJ1-1; D gene ambiguous. CDR3 length: 13 residues. V was pared by 4 bases and J by 6 bases, with 15 bases between. Germline V gene sequence: CDR1 GTSNPN, CDR2 SVGIG (reference sequence). The CDR3 sequence: CAWKAQVISEAFF. The CDR3 DNA sequence: TGTGCCTGGAAGGCCCAGGTAATCTCTGAAGCTTTCTTT.

CDR3: CASSDIDAETSGVSYEQYF. In DNA form, the CDR3 reads TGTGCCAGCAGTGATATTGATGCCGAGACTAGCGGGGTTTCCTACGAGCAGTACTTC. V and J are TRBV6-4 and TRBJ2-7, with TRBD2 matching over 11 bases. Losses at the gene ends were 3 bases for V and 1 base for J; bases not matched to a gene: 14. This CDR3 is 19 amino acids long. Germline CDR1 MRHNA, CDR2 SNTAGT.

This clone occurred once. The rearrangement links TRBV4-3 to TRBJ1-1; 7 bases align to TRBD1. CDR3 length: 14 residues. CDR1 is LGHNA and CDR2 is YSLEER in the germline V gene. J gave up 3 bases and V 4 bases, and 5 bases lay outside the gene matches. The CDR3 nucleotides read TGCGCCAGCAGCCTACGACAGGGATACACTGAAGCTTTCTTT. Its protein is CASSLRQGYTEAFF.